The present T cell receptor beta chain was sequenced within a study of T cells after yellow fever vaccination. TCRdb re-derived calls from the 5' RACE reads in MiXCR, one entry per CDR3 protein. The data show around 47,000 distinct CDR3 sequences, almost 7% seen once. Study outcomes and limitations: Weaker, the secondary response had a peak occurring faster, on day 5 versus 15. Subsequent to the booster, the majority of primary-vaccination clones reappeared (96% CD4, 88% CD8).

This clonotype was recorded at least ten times. V shed 5 bases and J shed 2 bases, with 7 bases lying between them. The CDR3 is 12 residues long. The TCR was taken from a man between 25 and 39 years old who received the YFV17D yellow fever vaccine. The sequenced sample was CD8+ T cells not binding an NS4B(214-222) dextramer, sorted from PBMCs, obtained 45 days after the yellow fever booster vaccination. The chain recombines TRBV12-3 or TRBV12-4 with TRBJ2-7; weak D call: TRBD1 (5 bases). The CDR3 nucleotides are TGTGCCAGCAGTGGACAAGCCTACGAGCAGTACTTC. It translates to CASSGQAYEQYF.